A single sample gave rise to the 14 T cell receptor beta chains below, sequenced in a study of blood T cell repertoires in COVID-19. Clones were sequenced by immunoSEQ multiplex PCR, and TCRdb holds only the in-frame ones, with some missing. The profile shows around 340,000 clones, approximately 86% of them singletons. Sequencing used peripheral blood. The receptors derive from an older woman with COVID-19, enrolled during active disease.

The rearrangement uses TRBV4-1 and TRBJ1-2; tentative D call: TRBD1 (5 bases). CDR1 is MGHRA and CDR2 is YSYEKL in the germline V gene. V was shortened by 0 bases and J by 3 bases, with 11 bases between the two germline ends. This CDR3 region has 15 residues. CDR3 DNA: TGCGCCAGCAGCCAAGATGAAGGGGCCCACTATGGCTACACCTTC. Amino acids: CASSQDEGAHYGYTF.

The rearrangement uses TRBV7-3 and TRBJ2-7; TRBD1 is a possible D gene (5 bases). The germline CDR1 and CDR2 sequences are SGHTA and FQGTGA. The CDR3 has 15 residues. V dropped 1 base and J dropped 3 bases, with 13 bases sitting between them. The DNA of the CDR3 is TGTGCCAGCAGCTTAAGACCGACAGATTTCTACGAGCAGTACTTC. Its protein is CASSLRPTDFYEQYF.

V usage is TRBV7-8 and J usage is TRBJ2-3; possible D gene TRBD2, 6 bases. V gave up 5 bases and J gave up 4 bases, with 16 bases separating them. This CDR3 is built from 15 residues. CDR1 SGHVS and CDR2 FQNEAQ come from the germline V gene. As DNA, the CDR3 is TGTGCCAGCAGCGTTGGGACTGCACGGGCAGATACGCAGTATTTT. It specifies CASSVGTARADTQYF. Full variable domain (rest looked up from reference TRBV7-8 and TRBJ2-3): GAGVSQSPRYKVAKRGQDVALRCDPISGHVSLFWYQQALGQGPEFLTYFQNEAQLDKSGLPSDRFFAERPEGSVSTLKIQRTQQEDSAVYLCASSVGTARADTQYFGPGTRLTVL.

The J gene is TRBJ2-2, the V gene TRBV1; TRBD2, as called in the table, went unchecked against the DNA. TRBV1 is a pseudogene. The CDR3 has 20 amino acids. The CDR3 region has the DNA TGCACCAGCAGCCTGATACTACTAGCGGGGGTTCATCTCGGCACCGGGGAGCTGTTTTTT. Translating gives CTSSLILLAGVHLGTGELFF.

This chain joins TRBV7-6 and TRBJ2-5, with D possibly matching TRBD2 (6 bases). The CDR3 has 15 residues. V was clipped by 1 base and J by 1 base, with 10 bases between them. CDR1 and CDR2 from the germline V gene are SGHVS and FNYEAQ. The CDR3 reads CASSLGYGGQETQYF. CDR3 DNA sequence: TGTGCCAGCAGCTTAGGGTACGGGGGCCAAGAGACCCAGTACTTC.

The V call is TRBV2, the J call TRBJ2-7; D is uncertain. The V gene's germline CDR1 is SNHLY and CDR2 FYNNEI. This CDR3 has 10 amino acids. Trimming shortened V by 4 bases and J by 7 bases, and 5 bases separated the two germline ends. The CDR3 DNA follows: TGTGCCAGCAGTGTACAAGAGCAGTACTTC. Protein sequence: CASSVQEQYF.

The rearrangement links TRBV19 to TRBJ1-2, with TRBD1 matching 7 bases. CDR3 length equals 16 residues. Germline trimming cut 6 bases from V and 2 bases from J; bases unmatched to any gene: 12. In germline, CDR1 is LNHDA, CDR2 SQIVND (reference sequence). CDR3 in amino acids: CASRDNTGVKNYGYTF. DNA of the CDR3: TGTGCCAGTAGAGACAACACAGGGGTAAAAAACTATGGCTACACCTTC.

The CDR3 nucleotides read TGTGCTAGTGGGACAGTGGCATACAATGAGCAGTTCTTC. Translating gives CASGTVAYNEQFF. The rearrangement links TRBV12-5 to TRBJ2-1, with D perhaps matching TRBD1 (5 bases). Germline lookup yields CDR1 LGHNT and CDR2 FRNRAP. The CDR3 consists of 13 residues. Between the trimmed V and J ends, which lost 6 bases and 4 bases, there was a span of 10 bases. The variable domain in full, with the rest retrieved from reference TRBV12-5 and TRBJ2-1, is DARVTQTPRHKVTEMGQEVTMRCQPILGHNTVFWYRQTMMQGLELLAYFRNRAPLDDSGMPKDRFSAEMPDATLATLKIQPSEPRDSAVYFCASGTVAYNEQFFGPGTRLTVL.

The rearrangement links TRBV11-2 to TRBJ2-5; TRBD1 agrees at 8 bases. Germline values: CDR1 SGHAT, CDR2 FQNNGV. The CDR3 totals 17 residues. Trimming cost V 0 bases and J 5 bases; bases outside gene matches: 11. CDR3 protein: CASSLDPGRGLEETQYF. The CDR3 bases are TGTGCCAGCAGCTTAGATCCCGGCAGGGGGCTCGAGGAGACCCAGTACTTC.

The chain uses TRBV13 and TRBJ2-5, with TRBD2 identical over 16 bases. J lost 1 base, V lost 3 bases, and 5 bases had no gene match. CDR1 PRHDT and CDR2 FYEKMQ come from the germline V gene (reference sequence). This CDR3 region has 18 residues. CDR3 region: CASSLGLAGGLGQETQYF. For the CDR3, the DNA is TGTGCCAGCAGCTTGGGACTAGCGGGGGGGCTAGGCCAAGAGACCCAGTACTTC.

This chain uses TRBV7-6 with TRBJ1-5; maybe TRBD1 (6 bases). Deletions cut 1 base from V and 4 bases from J, with 11 bases between. Germline V gene data show CDR1 as SGHVS and CDR2 as FNYEAQ. The CDR3 has 15 residues. The CDR3 region has the DNA TGTGCCAGCAGCTTAGGGGGGGGGCTTAATCAGCCCCAGCATTTT. It specifies CASSLGGGLNQPQHF.

This clone was seen a few times. The CDR3 spells CATGTSGNNEQFF. The CDR3 DNA is TGTGCCACCGGGACTAGCGGAAACAATGAGCAGTTCTTC. The gene calls are TRBV24-1 and TRBJ2-1, with TRBD2 matching over 11 bases. CDR1 and CDR2 (germline): KGHDR, SFDVKD. Losses at the gene ends were 9 bases for V and 5 bases for J; bases not matched to a gene: 2. The CDR3 is 13 amino acids.

The V gene is TRBV4-3, the J gene TRBJ1-6, with a tentative D call TRBD1 (6 bases). The CDR3 sequence is 16 residues long. Germline V lookup: CDR1 LGHNA, CDR2 YSLEER. V gave up 3 bases and J gave up 7 bases, with 16 bases separating them. CDR3 residues: CASSHLVGGRNSPLHF. CDR3 coding DNA: TGCGCCAGCAGCCACCTCGTGGGGGGGCGGAATTCACCCCTCCACTTT.

CDR3 DNA: TGTGCCAGCAGTTTAAAGGGGTCGAACACTGAAGCTTTCTTT. It encodes CASSLKGSNTEAFF. The chain joins TRBV27 to TRBJ1-1, with D perhaps TRBD1 (5 bases). The CDR3 runs to 14 residues. Trimming pared 2 bases from V and 1 base from J, leaving 8 bases between. CDR1 MNHEY and CDR2 SMNVEV come from the germline V gene (reference sequence).